These 9 T cell receptor beta chains were sequenced from one sample in a study of identical twins. In TCRdb, the 5' RACE reads were re-called with MiXCR into one record per CDR3 protein. The table includes hundreds of thousands of distinct CDR3 sequences, around 8.6% detected once. These same records also appear under a second study, on yellow fever vaccine responses in identical twins.

Sequencing was performed on PBMCs. The receptors derive from a woman aged 18-29 years in good health.

The V call is TRBV27, the J call TRBJ2-5; TRBD2 matches 12 bases. V gave up 5 bases and J gave up 4 bases; unmatched junction bases: 11. CDR1 and CDR2 from the germline V gene are MNHEY and SMNVEV (reference sequence). The CDR3 length is 17 residues. CDR3 sequence reads: CASSGSSGRALRETQYF. The CDR3, as DNA: TGTGCCAGCAGTGGGTCTAGCGGGAGGGCCTTACGAGAGACCCAGTACTTC.

This clonotype has only a few counts. V and J are TRBV7-2 and TRBJ2-7; D call uncertain. This CDR3 is 17 amino acids long. CDR1 is SGHTA and CDR2 is FQGNSA in the germline V gene. V lost 2 bases to trimming and J lost 2 bases, with 19 bases between them. The CDR3 nucleotides are TGTGCCAGCAGCTTAATTCCGCCAGGAAGCAGTGCCTACGAGCAGTACTTC. This gives the protein CASSLIPPGSSAYEQYF.

This clonotype has only a few counts. This sequence joins TRBV12-5 and TRBJ2-1; 9 bases fit TRBD2. V gave up 1 base and J gave up 3 bases; unmatched junction bases: 4. Germline assignment: CDR1 LGHNT and CDR2 FRNRAP. The CDR3 is made up of 16 amino acids. CDR3 sequence reads: CASGLGTSDYYNEQFF. CDR3 DNA sequence: TGTGCTAGTGGTTTGGGGACTAGCGATTACTACAATGAGCAGTTCTTC. Full variable domain (remainder filled in from reference TRBV12-5 and TRBJ2-1): DARVTQTPRHKVTEMGQEVTMRCQPILGHNTVFWYRQTMMQGLELLAYFRNRAPLDDSGMPKDRFSAEMPDATLATLKIQPSEPRDSAVYFCASGLGTSDYYNEQFFGPGTRLTVL.

The genes are TRBV28 and TRBJ2-4; TRBD2 might be the D (5 bases). CDR3 length equals 15 residues. Looked up from germline, CDR1 is MDHEN and CDR2 is SYDVKM. V was cut by 7 bases and J by 1 base, with 14 bases left in between. The CDR3 coding sequence is TGTGCCAGCAAGCGGATGGTTTCGGCCAAAAACATTCAGTACTTC. It specifies CASKRMVSAKNIQYF.

This clonotype was counted a few times. The chain combines TRBV5-1 with TRBJ2-5, with 7 bases matching TRBD1. CDR3 length: 14 amino acids. With V trimmed by 7 bases and J by 2 bases, 8 bases remained unmatched. Germline CDR1 is SGHRS and CDR2 is YFSETQ. CDR3 protein: CASGPGQPQETQYF. The DNA for the CDR3 is TGCGCCAGCGGCCCGGGACAGCCACAAGAGACCCAGTACTTC.

This clonotype was detected once. The chain links TRBV7-2 to TRBJ2-7; D gene uncertain. This CDR3 has 15 amino acids. Germline CDR1 reads SGHTA; CDR2 reads FQGNSA. Trimming pared 5 bases from V and 1 base from J, leaving 15 bases between. CDR3 residues: CASSVTSVGSYEQYF. CDR3 DNA: TGTGCCAGCAGCGTTACGTCGGTCGGATCCTACGAGCAGTACTTC.

This clonotype was seen a few times. The CDR3 protein is CASSQEGQGAWEQYF. In nucleotides, the CDR3 is TGCGCCAGCAGCCAAGAGGGACAGGGGGCGTGGGAGCAGTACTTC. This sequence joins TRBV4-3 and TRBJ2-7; 12 nucleotides match TRBD1. This CDR3 has 15 residues. Trimming cost V 0 bases and J 7 bases; bases outside gene matches: 4. Per the germline V gene, CDR1 is LGHNA and CDR2 is YSLEER.

A note on this clonotype: The junction shows a germline mismatch at one end, possibly a read error. This chain links TRBV28 with TRBJ2-3, with 8 positions matching TRBD2. Germline V CDR1 and CDR2: MDHEN, SYDVKM. The CDR3 is 18 amino acids. CDR3 nucleotides: TGTGCCGGCAGTTCCCTATTAGCGGGACTTCCAATTTCAGATACGCAGTATTTT. This gives the protein CAGSSLLAGLPISDTQYF. Combining the CDR3 with reference TRBV28 and TRBJ2-3 gives the whole variable domain DVKVTQSSRYLVKRTGEKVFLECVQDMDHENMFWYRQDPGLGLRLIYFSYDVKMKEKGDIPEGYSVSREKKERFSLILESASTNQTSMYLCAGSSLLAGLPISDTQYFGPGTRLTVL.

This clonotype has only a few counts. The chain uses TRBV10-3 and TRBJ2-7; 7 bases fit TRBD2. The CDR3 contains 13 residues. Germline V CDR1 and CDR2: ENHRY, SYGVKD. After removal of 3 bases from V and 2 bases from J, the junction contained 1 base not matched to a gene. The CDR3 reads CAISDLAAYEQYF. The CDR3, as DNA: TGTGCCATCAGTGATCTAGCGGCCTACGAGCAGTACTTC.